A selection of T cell receptor beta chains follows, all from one sample in a study of T-cell reconstitution after alpha-beta-depleted transplantation in children. TCRdb ran MiXCR on the PCR reads and lists one entry per CDR3 protein. The sample yields roughly 74,000 distinct CDR3 sequences, approximately 18% seen once. Sequencing was performed on PBMCs, mostly from graft donor cells, taken 360 days after TCRalphabeta/CD19-depleted stem cell transplant. Receptors originate from a male patient aged 2 to 10 who had a stem cell transplant for acute lymphoblastic leukemia, so the T cells may come from the graft donor. Each CDR3 is given with its conserved first and last residue. The order of the fields is clone size, J gene, D gene, V gene, CDR3 protein, CDR3 DNA. The D gene is left open where the match is weak. The size field is filled for only some rows; it gives once, few, many or a size class.

clone size: -; J gene: TRBJ1-2; D gene: TRBD1; V gene: TRBV12-3/TRBV12-4; CDR3 protein: CASRSYRGGGYTF; CDR3 DNA: TGTGCCAGCAGATCATACAGGGGGGGTGGCTACACCTTC
clone size: once; J gene: TRBJ2-5; D gene: TRBD2; V gene: TRBV29-1; CDR3 protein: CSVEGSGTSRAQYF; CDR3 DNA: TGCAGCGTTGAAGGATCCGGGACTAGCAGGGCCCAGTACTTC
clone size: many; J gene: TRBJ2-1; D gene: -; V gene: TRBV5-1; CDR3 protein: CASSLEHPSRYNEQFF; CDR3 DNA: TGCGCCAGCAGCCTCGAACACCCTTCGCGATACAATGAGCAGTTCTTC
clone size: -; J gene: TRBJ1-1; D gene: -; V gene: TRBV10-3; CDR3 protein: CAIGKWDTGNTEAFF; CDR3 DNA: TGTGCCATCGGTAAATGGGACACTGGGAACACTGAAGCTTTCTTT
clone size: few; J gene: TRBJ1-1; D gene: -; V gene: TRBV19; CDR3 protein: CASSIGLGNTEAFF; CDR3 DNA: TGTGCCAGTAGTATCGGGCTCGGGAACACTGAAGCTTTCTTT
clone size: -; J gene: TRBJ2-7; D gene: -; V gene: TRBV4-2; CDR3 protein: CASSQDGEYEQYF; CDR3 DNA: TGTGCCAGCAGCCAAGACGGGGAATACGAGCAGTACTTC
clone size: many; J gene: TRBJ2-1; D gene: TRBD2; V gene: TRBV20-1; CDR3 protein: CSAQGLAGYSYNEQFF; CDR3 DNA: TGCAGTGCTCAGGGACTAGCGGGCTACTCCTACAATGAGCAGTTCTTC
clone size: -; J gene: TRBJ2-3; D gene: -; V gene: TRBV29-1; CDR3 protein: CSVKTSTDTQYF; CDR3 DNA: TGCAGCGTTAAGACTAGCACAGATACGCAGTATTTT
clone size: medium-sized; J gene: TRBJ2-1; D gene: TRBD2; V gene: TRBV7-9; CDR3 protein: CASRILAGEWNEQFF; CDR3 DNA: TGTGCCAGCAGAATACTAGCGGGAGAATGGAATGAGCAGTTCTTC
clone size: -; J gene: TRBJ2-1; D gene: -; V gene: TRBV29-1; CDR3 protein: CSVEDGRSSYNEQFF; CDR3 DNA: TGCAGCGTTGAAGACGGGAGAAGCTCCTACAATGAGCAGTTCTTC
clone size: many; J gene: TRBJ2-2; D gene: -; V gene: TRBV11-3; CDR3 protein: CASLTRTNTGELFF; CDR3 DNA: TGTGCCAGCCTTACACGGACGAACACCGGGGAGCTGTTTTTT
clone size: -; J gene: TRBJ2-1; D gene: -; V gene: TRBV24-1; CDR3 protein: CATSDRGTVRSNEQFF; CDR3 DNA: TGTGCCACCAGTGACCGGGGGACAGTAAGAAGCAATGAGCAGTTCTTC
clone size: many; J gene: TRBJ2-1; D gene: -; V gene: TRBV20-1; CDR3 protein: CSASILVPLYNEQFF; CDR3 DNA: TGCAGTGCTAGTATACTAGTCCCCTTATACAATGAGCAGTTCTTC
clone size: -; J gene: TRBJ2-4; D gene: -; V gene: TRBV21-1; CDR3 protein: CASSHLTTSGRLAKNIQYF; CDR3 DNA: TGTGCCAGCAGCCATTTGACTACTTCGGGGCGGTTAGCCAAAAACATTCAGTACTTC
clone size: -; J gene: TRBJ2-7; D gene: -; V gene: TRBV27; CDR3 protein: CASSQARTTFVQYF; CDR3 DNA: TGTGCCAGCAGTCAGGCAAGGACTACGTTTGTGCAGTACTTC
clone size: -; J gene: TRBJ2-1; D gene: -; V gene: TRBV20-1; CDR3 protein: CSARLARVQFF; CDR3 DNA: TGCAGTGCTAGATTAGCCAGGGTACAGTTCTTC
clone size: -; J gene: TRBJ2-7; D gene: -; V gene: TRBV25-1; CDR3 protein: CASSPYRDYEQYF; CDR3 DNA: TGTGCCAGCAGCCCCTACAGGGATTACGAGCAGTACTTC
clone size: few; J gene: TRBJ2-5; D gene: -; V gene: TRBV12-3/TRBV12-4; CDR3 protein: CASSLGPLRGQETQYF; CDR3 DNA: TGTGCCAGCAGTTTGGGACCATTGAGGGGGCAAGAGACCCAGTACTTC
clone size: once; J gene: TRBJ2-3; D gene: TRBD1; V gene: TRBV28; CDR3 protein: CASSSFGTATDTQYF; CDR3 DNA: TGTGCCAGCAGTTCTTTTGGGACAGCCACAGATACGCAGTATTTT
clone size: once; J gene: TRBJ2-7; D gene: TRBD1; V gene: TRBV11-2; CDR3 protein: CASSYRGRLEQYF; CDR3 DNA: TGTGCCAGCAGTTACAGGGGGCGCCTCGAGCAGTACTTC
clone size: few; J gene: TRBJ2-5; D gene: TRBD1; V gene: TRBV2; CDR3 protein: CASSGSPTGGRETQYF; CDR3 DNA: TGTGCCAGCAGTGGAAGCCCAACAGGGGGCCGGGAGACCCAGTACTTC
clone size: few; J gene: TRBJ2-7; D gene: -; V gene: TRBV11-1; CDR3 protein: CASSIHGEQYF; CDR3 DNA: TGTGCCAGCAGCATCCACGGGGAGCAGTACTTC
clone size: few; J gene: TRBJ2-5; D gene: TRBD2; V gene: TRBV7-9; CDR3 protein: CASSVGLAYEETQYF; CDR3 DNA: TGTGCCAGCAGCGTCGGACTAGCGTATGAAGAGACCCAGTACTTC
clone size: few; J gene: TRBJ2-2; D gene: -; V gene: TRBV11-2; CDR3 protein: CASSLGDFVTRELFF; CDR3 DNA: TGTGCCAGCAGCTTAGGGGACTTCGTAACCAGGGAGCTGTTTTTT
clone size: -; J gene: TRBJ2-2; D gene: -; V gene: TRBV11-3; CDR3 protein: CASSPGSLVTGELFF; CDR3 DNA: TGTGCCAGCAGCCCCGGGAGTCTGGTGACCGGGGAGCTGTTTTTT
clone size: many; J gene: TRBJ1-2; D gene: TRBD1; V gene: TRBV5-1; CDR3 protein: CASSFGTDRRLVNYGYTF; CDR3 DNA: TGCGCCAGCAGCTTTGGGACGGACAGGCGACTCGTCAACTATGGCTACACCTTC
clone size: many; J gene: TRBJ2-6; D gene: -; V gene: TRBV5-1; CDR3 protein: CASSRLTASSGANVLTF; CDR3 DNA: TGCGCCAGCAGCCGTTTGACGGCAAGCTCTGGGGCCAACGTCCTGACTTTC
clone size: many; J gene: TRBJ1-1; D gene: -; V gene: TRBV25-1; CDR3 protein: CASSEYGAIVSEAFF; CDR3 DNA: TGTGCCAGCAGTGAATATGGGGCAATAGTCAGTGAAGCTTTCTTT
clone size: few; J gene: TRBJ2-2; D gene: TRBD2; V gene: TRBV27; CDR3 protein: CASSSIGLAGGFDGELFF; CDR3 DNA: TGTGCCAGCAGTTCTATCGGACTAGCGGGAGGTTTCGACGGGGAGCTGTTTTTT
clone size: -; J gene: TRBJ2-1; D gene: -; V gene: TRBV4-1; CDR3 protein: CASSQVGGATAVNEQFF; CDR3 DNA: TGCGCCAGCAGCCAAGTGGGGGGGGCCACAGCCGTCAATGAGCAGTTCTTC
clone size: -; J gene: TRBJ2-6; D gene: TRBD1; V gene: TRBV7-7; CDR3 protein: CASSLAGGMSGANVLTF; CDR3 DNA: TGTGCTAGCAGCTTAGCAGGGGGCATGTCTGGGGCCAACGTCCTGACTTTC
clone size: few; J gene: TRBJ2-7; D gene: TRBD1; V gene: TRBV10-3; CDR3 protein: CAISDRGQYEQYF; CDR3 DNA: TGTGCCATCAGCGACAGGGGGCAGTATGAGCAGTACTTC
clone size: many; J gene: TRBJ2-3; D gene: -; V gene: TRBV5-1; CDR3 protein: CASSLGLRSGADTQYF; CDR3 DNA: TGCGCCAGCAGCTTGGGCCTAAGATCAGGAGCAGATACGCAGTATTTT
clone size: -; J gene: TRBJ1-4; D gene: -; V gene: TRBV20-1; CDR3 protein: CSASSNNEKLFF; CDR3 DNA: TGCAGTGCTAGCAGTAATAATGAAAAACTGTTTTTT
clone size: -; J gene: TRBJ2-1; D gene: TRBD2; V gene: TRBV2; CDR3 protein: CASRGTSGVSSYNEQFF; CDR3 DNA: TGTGCCAGCAGAGGGACTAGCGGGGTTAGCTCCTACAATGAGCAGTTCTTC
clone size: -; J gene: TRBJ2-5; D gene: -; V gene: TRBV4-1; CDR3 protein: CASSQAGTQYF; CDR3 DNA: TGCGCCAGCAGCCAAGCGGGGACCCAGTACTTC
clone size: many; J gene: TRBJ1-1; D gene: TRBD1; V gene: TRBV7-9; CDR3 protein: CASSRSRGGNTEAFF; CDR3 DNA: TGTGCCAGCAGCCGATCCAGGGGGGGGAACACTGAAGCTTTCTTT
clone size: -; J gene: TRBJ2-7; D gene: TRBD2; V gene: TRBV27; CDR3 protein: CARRTSGTLVYEQYF; CDR3 DNA: TGTGCCAGAAGGACTAGCGGGACCTTGGTCTACGAGCAGTACTTC
clone size: few; J gene: TRBJ2-7; D gene: TRBD1; V gene: TRBV10-3; CDR3 protein: CAIRGTDYEQYF; CDR3 DNA: TGTGCCATCAGGGGGACAGATTACGAGCAGTACTTC
clone size: few; J gene: TRBJ2-5; D gene: TRBD2; V gene: TRBV6-5; CDR3 protein: CASSYAGLAGVETQYF; CDR3 DNA: TGTGCCAGCAGTTACGCTGGACTAGCGGGAGTTGAGACCCAGTACTTC
clone size: few; J gene: TRBJ2-7; D gene: TRBD1; V gene: TRBV20-1; CDR3 protein: CSALTPGQGKNEQYF; CDR3 DNA: TGCAGTGCTCTTACCCCGGGACAGGGAAAGAACGAGCAGTACTTC
clone size: -; J gene: TRBJ2-7; D gene: TRBD2; V gene: TRBV20-1; CDR3 protein: CSAREAGGPYF; CDR3 DNA: TGCAGTGCTAGGGAAGCGGGAGGGCCCTACTTC
clone size: few; J gene: TRBJ2-1; D gene: TRBD2; V gene: TRBV5-4; CDR3 protein: CASSWGLAGGIYNEQFF; CDR3 DNA: TGTGCCAGCAGCTGGGGACTAGCGGGAGGGATCTACAATGAGCAGTTCTTC
clone size: -; J gene: TRBJ2-7; D gene: -; V gene: TRBV29-1; CDR3 protein: CSVEDQATRGRQYF; CDR3 DNA: TGCAGCGTTGAAGATCAAGCGACTCGGGGAAGGCAGTACTTC
clone size: few; J gene: TRBJ2-2; D gene: -; V gene: TRBV6-2/TRBV6-3; CDR3 protein: CASSYPPGDAITGELFF; CDR3 DNA: TGTGCCAGCAGTTACCCCCCCGGGGACGCCATTACCGGGGAGCTGTTTTTT
clone size: few; J gene: TRBJ2-3; D gene: TRBD2; V gene: TRBV11-2; CDR3 protein: CASSLVFASGGAWGDTQYF; CDR3 DNA: TGTGCCAGCAGCTTAGTCTTTGCTAGCGGAGGCGCTTGGGGAGATACGCAGTATTTT
clone size: many; J gene: TRBJ2-3; D gene: -; V gene: TRBV10-1; CDR3 protein: CASSGGGRGSSTDTQYF; CDR3 DNA: TGCGCCAGCAGCGGTGGAGGTAGGGGGAGTAGCACAGATACGCAGTATTTT
clone size: -; J gene: TRBJ2-2; D gene: TRBD1; V gene: TRBV6-1; CDR3 protein: CASRSRGLRFTGELFF; CDR3 DNA: TGTGCCAGCAGATCCAGGGGGCTACGATTCACCGGGGAGCTGTTTTTT
clone size: -; J gene: TRBJ2-1; D gene: -; V gene: TRBV6-5; CDR3 protein: CASSSWTHNEQFF; CDR3 DNA: TGTGCCAGCAGTTCTTGGACGCACAATGAGCAGTTCTTC
clone size: -; J gene: TRBJ2-2; D gene: -; V gene: TRBV10-3; CDR3 protein: CAIRPGFLTGELFF; CDR3 DNA: TGTGCCATCAGACCCGGGTTCCTCACCGGGGAGCTGTTTTTT
clone size: few; J gene: TRBJ2-7; D gene: TRBD1; V gene: TRBV6-1; CDR3 protein: CASSQGQGSSSYEQYF; CDR3 DNA: TGTGCCAGCAGTCAAGGACAGGGAAGTAGCTCCTACGAGCAGTACTTC
clone size: few; J gene: TRBJ2-2; D gene: -; V gene: TRBV9; CDR3 protein: CASSVGVSGNTGELFF; CDR3 DNA: TGTGCCAGCAGCGTAGGGGTTAGCGGGAACACCGGGGAGCTGTTTTTT